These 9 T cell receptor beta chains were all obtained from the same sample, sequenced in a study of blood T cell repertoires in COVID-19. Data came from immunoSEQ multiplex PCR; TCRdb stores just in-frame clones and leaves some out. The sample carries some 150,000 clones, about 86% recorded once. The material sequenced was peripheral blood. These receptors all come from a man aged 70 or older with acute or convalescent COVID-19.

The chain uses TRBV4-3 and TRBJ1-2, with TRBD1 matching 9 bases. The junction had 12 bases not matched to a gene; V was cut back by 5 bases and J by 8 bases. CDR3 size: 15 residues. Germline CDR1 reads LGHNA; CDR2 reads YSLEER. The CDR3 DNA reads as TGCGCCAGCAGCTTCTCGGGACAGGGTATCGGGGGCTACACCTTC. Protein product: CASSFSGQGIGGYTF.

CDR3 in DNA: TGTGCCAGCAGGACTAGCGGGGGGCATGAGCAGTTCTTC. Translation: CASRTSGGHEQFF. The chain links TRBV27 to TRBJ2-1, with 13 bases identical to TRBD2. CDR3 length: 13 residues. The V segment lost 6 bases and the J segment 8 bases; nucleotides outside the gene matches: 1. The germline gives CDR1 MNHEY, CDR2 SMNVEV (reference sequence).

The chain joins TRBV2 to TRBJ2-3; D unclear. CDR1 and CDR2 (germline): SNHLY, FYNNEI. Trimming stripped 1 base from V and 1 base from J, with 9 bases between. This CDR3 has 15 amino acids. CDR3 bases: TGTGCCAGCAGTGAAGAGTTTACAGGCACAGATACGCAGTATTTT. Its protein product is CASSEEFTGTDTQYF.

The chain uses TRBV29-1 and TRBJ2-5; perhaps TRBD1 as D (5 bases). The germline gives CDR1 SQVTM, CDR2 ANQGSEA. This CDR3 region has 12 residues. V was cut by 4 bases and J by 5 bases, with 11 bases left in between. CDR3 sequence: CSVVQGGETQYF. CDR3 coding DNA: TGCAGCGTTGTGCAGGGTGGGGAGACCCAGTACTTC.

The CDR3 loop is CASSIRTGSEQYF. DNA of the CDR3: TGTGCCAGCAGTATACGGACAGGGAGCGAGCAGTACTTC. The V and J genes are TRBV25-1 and TRBJ2-7; 8 nucleotides align to TRBD1. Germline V gene sequence: CDR1 MGHDK, CDR2 SYGVNS. This CDR3 region has 13 residues. With V trimmed by 5 bases and J by 6 bases, 6 bases remained unmatched.

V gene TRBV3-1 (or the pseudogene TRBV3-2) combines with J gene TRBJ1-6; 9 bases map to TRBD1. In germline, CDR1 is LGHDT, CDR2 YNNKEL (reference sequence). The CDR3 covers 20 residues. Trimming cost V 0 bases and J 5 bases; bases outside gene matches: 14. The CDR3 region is CASSQDSTKKDRGDNSPLHF. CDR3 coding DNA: TGTGCCAGCAGCCAAGACTCTACTAAAAAAGACAGGGGGGATAATTCACCCCTCCACTTT.

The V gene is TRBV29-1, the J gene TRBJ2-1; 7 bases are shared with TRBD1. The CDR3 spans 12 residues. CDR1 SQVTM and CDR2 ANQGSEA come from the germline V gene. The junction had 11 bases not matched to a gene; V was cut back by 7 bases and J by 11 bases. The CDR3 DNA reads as TGCAGCGGTTCGGACAGGTTTTTGAAGCAGTTCTTC. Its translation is CSGSDRFLKQFF.

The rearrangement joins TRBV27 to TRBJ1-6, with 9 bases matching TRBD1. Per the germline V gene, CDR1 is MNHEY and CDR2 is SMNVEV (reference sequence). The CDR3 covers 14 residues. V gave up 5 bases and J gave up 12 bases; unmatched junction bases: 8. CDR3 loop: CASSPGTGNIPLHF. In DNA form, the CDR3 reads TGTGCCAGCAGTCCCGGGACAGGGAATATACCCCTCCACTTT.

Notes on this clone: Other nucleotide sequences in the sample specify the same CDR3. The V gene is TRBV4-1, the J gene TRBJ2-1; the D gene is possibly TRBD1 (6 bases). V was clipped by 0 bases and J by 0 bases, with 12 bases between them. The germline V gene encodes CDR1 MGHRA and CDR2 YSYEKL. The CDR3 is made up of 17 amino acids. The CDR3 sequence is CASSQEQGTFSYNEQFF. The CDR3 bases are TGCGCCAGCAGCCAAGAACAGGGCACATTCTCCTACAATGAGCAGTTCTTC.